The 21 T cell receptor beta chains reported below all come from one sample, sequenced in a study. TCRdb ran MiXCR on the RT-PCR reads and lists one entry per CDR3 protein. Among about 680,000 distinct CDR3 sequences, about 14% were seen once, and the ten largest hold 3.6%. The specimen was memory CD4+ T cells from blood. The source is a female donor in good health, serving as a healthy control.

A few counts support this clonotype. The CDR3 sequence is CASSLKGDYGYTF. The CDR3 DNA follows: TGTGCCAGCAGTCTCAAGGGGGACTATGGCTACACCTTC. The chain couples TRBV6-1 to TRBJ1-2, with D possibly being TRBD1 (6 bases). The CDR3 is 13 amino acids. V was trimmed by 5 bases and J by 3 bases, leaving 10 bases between them. Looked up from germline, CDR1 is MNHNS and CDR2 is SASEGT.

Concerning this clonotype itself: This may stem from a read error, because a much larger clone lies one nucleotide away. The chain employs TRBV7-9 and TRBJ1-1; TRBD1 aligns across 10 bases. The CDR3 is 16 amino acids. Germline V gives CDR1 SEHNR, CDR2 FQNEAQ (reference sequence). The CDR3 region has the DNA TGTGCCAGCAGCTTAGGCGTAGGACAGGGGGAGACTGAAGATTTCTTT. As protein: CASSLGVGQGETEDFF.

This clonotype has only a few counts. This chain joins TRBV27 and TRBJ1-1, with D possibly matching TRBD1 (6 bases). CDR3 length equals 16 residues. V lost 10 bases and J lost 4, with 25 bases in between. Germline CDR1 reads MNHEY; CDR2 reads SMNVEV (reference sequence). The CDR3 bases are TGTGCCACCCGGGGGAGGGGGGGAATGTGGAGCACTGAAGCTTTCTTT. This codes for CATRGRGGMWSTEAFF.

The chain couples TRBV5-1 to TRBJ1-1; D gene uncertain. Germline loops: CDR1 SGHRS, CDR2 YFSETQ. CDR3 size: 16 residues. Trimming removed 0 bases from V and 0 bases from J, with 12 bases in between. The CDR3 sequence: CASSLVRSHMNTEAFF. DNA for the CDR3: TGCGCCAGCAGCTTGGTCAGGTCCCACATGAACACTGAAGCTTTCTTT.

This clonotype was observed at least ten times. The chain is built from TRBV10-2 and TRBJ2-5, with TRBD2 identical over 10 bases. The junction had 4 bases not matched to a gene; V was cut back by 4 bases and J by 5 bases. This CDR3 has 14 residues. In germline, CDR1 is WSHSY, CDR2 SAAADI. CDR3 region: CASSVGSGRETQYF. DNA of the CDR3: TGCGCCAGCAGTGTAGGTAGCGGGAGGGAGACCCAGTACTTC.

This clonotype was recorded a few times. The chain joins TRBV29-1 to TRBJ2-7; 9 bases map to TRBD1. The CDR3 has 12 amino acids. Germline V CDR1 and CDR2: SQVTM, ANQGSEA. With 8 bases clipped from V and 7 bases from J, the junction kept 9 bases outside the gene matches. This CDR3 is CSTRTGVWEQYF. CDR3 DNA: TGCAGCACTCGGACAGGGGTATGGGAGCAGTACTTC.

This clonotype was seen more than once but under ten times. The chain recombines TRBV15 with TRBJ1-2; D perhaps matches TRBD1 (6 bases). The V end was cut by 0 bases, the J end by 3 bases, with 11 bases between. The CDR3 length is 15 residues. In germline, CDR1 is LNHNV, CDR2 YYDKDF (reference sequence). The CDR3 region has the DNA TGTGCCACCAGCAGAGATAGGACAGACCACTATGGCTACACCTTC. The encoded protein is CATSRDRTDHYGYTF.

The rearrangement joins TRBV6-5 to TRBJ1-5; no firm D call. CDR1 and CDR2 (germline): MNHEY, SVGAGI. With 0 bases removed from V and 9 bases from J, the gap between germline ends came to 9 bases. This CDR3 comprises 13 residues. In DNA form, the CDR3 reads TGTGCCAGCAGTTACTCGACCCTCGGGCCCCAGCATTTT. It translates to CASSYSTLGPQHF.

This rearrangement joins TRBV5-5 to TRBJ2-7; weak D call: TRBD2 (6 bases). The ends were cut back, 1 base at V and 6 bases at J, with 17 bases in the middle. CDR3 size: 15 residues. Germline V gene data show CDR1 as SGHKS and CDR2 as YYEKEE (reference sequence). This CDR3 reads CASSLKSGRTGEQYF. The CDR3 bases are TGTGCCAGCAGCTTGAAATCGGGGAGGACGGGCGAGCAGTACTTC.

This clonotype was counted ten times or more. The chain couples TRBV20-1 to TRBJ1-2; D is unresolved. Trimming took off 2 bases at V and 3 bases at J, with 7 bases between the two ends. CDR1 and CDR2 (germline): DFQATT, SNEGSKA (reference sequence). This CDR3 has 12 amino acids. CDR3 sequence (DNA): TGCAGTGCTAGACAGGAGTACTATGGCTACACCTTC. It encodes CSARQEYYGYTF.

This clonotype was counted at least ten times. The chain has TRBV20-1 and TRBJ2-5; no firm D call. Trimming shortened V by 2 bases and J by 5 bases, and 15 bases separated the two germline ends. Germline CDR1 is DFQATT and CDR2 is SNEGSKA (reference sequence). CDR3 length: 14 residues. CDR3 protein: CSARQTPTQETQYF. The CDR3 nucleotides are TGCAGTGCTAGACAGACCCCGACCCAGGAGACCCAGTACTTC.

The genes are TRBV6-5 and TRBJ2-3; 10 bases are shared with TRBD2. V was pared by 6 bases and J by 1 base, with 7 bases of the junction left unmatched. The CDR3 runs to 16 residues. Germline CDR1 and CDR2: MNHEY and SVGAGI. The CDR3 DNA follows: TGTGCCAGCAGCCGCACCGGGACTAGCGGCACAGATACGCAGTATTTT. This sequence encodes CASSRTGTSGTDTQYF.

In this sample, this clonotype turned up a few times. The genes are TRBV18 and TRBJ1-2; D ambiguous. The CDR3 is made up of 15 amino acids. Germline V lookup: CDR1 KGHSH, CDR2 LQKENI. The germline V and J ends were trimmed by 6 bases and 6 bases, with 20 bases remaining between them. CDR3 DNA: TGTGCCAGCTCCTCCCTGGTTGACTCCCCAGATGGCTACACCTTC. This encodes CASSSLVDSPDGYTF.

This clonotype was recorded many times. The chain combines TRBV12-3 or TRBV12-4 with TRBJ2-1; no definite D call. The CDR3 is 12 amino acids. The V end was cut by 2 bases, the J end by 6 bases, with 5 bases between. This CDR3 is CASSLRSNEQFF. The CDR3, as DNA: TGTGCCAGCAGTTTAAGGTCCAATGAGCAGTTCTTC.

This clonotype was seen ten or more times. This chain joins TRBV27 and TRBJ2-1; weak D call: TRBD1 (6 bases). The CDR3 sequence is 14 residues long. The ends were cut back, 3 bases at V and 2 bases at J, with 8 bases in the middle. From germline, CDR1 is MNHEY and CDR2 SMNVEV (reference sequence). The DNA for the CDR3 is TGTGCCAGCAGTTTGCAGGGGACCTACAATGAGCAGTTCTTC. Translating it yields CASSLQGTYNEQFF.

The V and J genes are TRBV9 and TRBJ2-7; maybe TRBD1 (7 bases). From germline, CDR1 is SGDLS and CDR2 YYNGEE. This CDR3 spans 13 amino acids. V lost 0 bases and J 5 bases, leaving 9 bases between the germline ends. CDR3 sequence (DNA): TGTGCCAGCAGCGTAGCAGGGGGGAACGAGCAGTACTTC. Encoded protein: CASSVAGGNEQYF.

The CDR3, as DNA: TGCGCCAGCAGCCCCTCCTGGGATGAGCAGTTCTTC. The encoded protein is CASSPSWDEQFF. The V call is TRBV5-1, the J call TRBJ2-1; D is unresolved. V shed 4 bases and J shed 8 bases, with 10 bases lying between them. Germline CDR1 SGHRS, CDR2 YFSETQ. The CDR3 extends over 12 amino acids.

This chain links TRBV5-1 with TRBJ1-2; 10 bases match TRBD1. Germline V gene lookup returns CDR1 SGHRS and CDR2 YFSETQ. This CDR3 contains 14 residues. V was pared by 5 bases and J by 4 bases, with 5 bases of the junction left unmatched. CDR3 region: CASRFGTGAYGYTF. CDR3 DNA: TGCGCCAGCAGATTCGGGACAGGGGCCTATGGCTACACCTTC.

V is TRBV11-1 and J is TRBJ2-1; 11 bases map to TRBD1. CDR3 length equals 17 residues. CDR1 SGHAT and CDR2 FQDESV come from the germline V gene (reference sequence). V dropped 5 bases and J dropped 2; count of bases not matched to a gene: 8. The CDR3 region has the DNA TGTGCCAGCAGCGCAGGATCGGGACAGGGGGCCTACAATGAGCAGTTCTTC. Protein sequence: CASSAGSGQGAYNEQFF.

This clonotype was counted only a few times. This sequence joins TRBV18 and TRBJ1-2; D gene uncertain. CDR3 size: 13 residues. The V end lost 0 bases, the J end lost 8 bases, and 10 bases lay between the germline ends. CDR1 is KGHSH, CDR2 LQKENI, per germline. Here the CDR3 DNA reads TGTGCCAGCTCACCACCCGGAGTTTGGGGCTACACCTTC. Translated, it gives CASSPPGVWGYTF.

The sample holds a few counts of this clonotype. The chain couples TRBV5-1 to TRBJ2-1; tentatively, D is TRBD2 (5 bases). This CDR3 is 14 amino acids long. V was cut by 5 bases and J by 0 bases, with 9 bases left in between. Germline V gives CDR1 SGHRS, CDR2 YFSETQ. CDR3 DNA sequence: TGCGCCAGCAGTATAGCGTTCTCCTACAATGAGCAGTTCTTC. Protein: CASSIAFSYNEQFF.